A selection of T cell receptor beta chains follows, all from one sample in a study of blood T cell repertoires in COVID-19. The repertoire was sequenced with immunoSEQ multiplex PCR; TCRdb's copy has only in-frame clones and lacks some. The repertoire holds about 120,000 clones, with approximately 90% as singletons. The sequenced sample consisted of peripheral blood. These receptors were taken from a man between 60 and 75 years old with COVID-19, enrolled during active disease. The CDR3 runs from the conserved cysteine through the conserved F or W. The D gene is left open where the match is weak. The size field is filled for only some rows; it gives once, few, many or a size class.

CDR3 DNA: TGTGCCAGCAGCGCTGACAGGGCCTCCTACAATGAGCAGTTCTTC
CDR3 protein: CASSADRASYNEQFF
clone size: -
D gene: TRBD1
V gene: TRBV9
J gene: TRBJ2-1

CDR3 DNA: TGTGCCAGAGGGACAGGGCCCCCCAACTATGGCTACACCTTC
CDR3 protein: CARGTGPPNYGYTF
clone size: -
D gene: TRBD1
V gene: TRBV6-6
J gene: TRBJ1-2

CDR3 DNA: TGTGCCAGCAGCTTGGCCGTCGGCACTGAAGCTTTCTTT
CDR3 protein: CASSLAVGTEAFF
clone size: -
D gene: -
V gene: TRBV5-4
J gene: TRBJ1-1

CDR3 DNA: TGTGCCAGCAGCTTAACTCGGGGTGAGCAGTTCTTC
CDR3 protein: CASSLTRGEQFF
clone size: -
D gene: -
V gene: TRBV7-3
J gene: TRBJ2-1

CDR3 DNA: TGTGCCAGCAGTAAATACAGGGGCCCCTCCTACGAGCAGTACTTC
CDR3 protein: CASSKYRGPSYEQYF
clone size: -
D gene: TRBD1
V gene: TRBV6-5
J gene: TRBJ2-7

CDR3 DNA: TGTGCCTGGAGTACGACTAGCGGCACCTACAATGAGCAGTTCTTC
CDR3 protein: CAWSTTSGTYNEQFF
clone size: -
D gene: TRBD2
V gene: TRBV30
J gene: TRBJ2-1

CDR3 DNA: TGTGCCAGCCGTCTCGCGGGGGCAAATCAGCCCCAGCATTTT
CDR3 protein: CASRLAGANQPQHF
clone size: -
D gene: -
V gene: TRBV28
J gene: TRBJ1-5

CDR3 DNA: TGTGCCAGCTCACCGAGTTTGGGACAGAACAACGAGCAGTACTTC
CDR3 protein: CASSPSLGQNNEQYF
clone size: -
D gene: TRBD1
V gene: TRBV18
J gene: TRBJ2-7

CDR3 DNA: TGTGCCAGCAGCTTATTTGGGGGACAGGCTGCCTACGAGCAGTACTTC
CDR3 protein: CASSLFGGQAAYEQYF
clone size: once
D gene: TRBD1
V gene: TRBV7-2
J gene: TRBJ2-7

CDR3 DNA: TGTGCCAGCAGCCTCACAGATACGCAGTATTTT
CDR3 protein: CASSLTDTQYF
clone size: -
D gene: -
V gene: TRBV5-4
J gene: TRBJ2-3

CDR3 DNA: TGTGCCACCAGTGATTCTCACAGGGGGGACTACAATGAGCAGTTCTTC
CDR3 protein: CATSDSHRGDYNEQFF
clone size: once
D gene: TRBD1
V gene: TRBV24-1
J gene: TRBJ2-1

CDR3 DNA: TGTGCCAGCAGCTTAGCGTCTGTAGGGAGGGATGAAAAACTGTTTTTT
CDR3 protein: CASSLASVGRDEKLFF
clone size: -
D gene: -
V gene: TRBV7-2
J gene: TRBJ1-4

CDR3 DNA: TGCGCCAGCAGCCAAGCGGGACACCCGGATAAGCGGGGCTACACCTTC
CDR3 protein: CASSQAGHPDKRGYTF
clone size: -
D gene: -
V gene: TRBV4-1
J gene: TRBJ1-2

CDR3 DNA: TGTGCCAGCCTGGGGGGTAGAGAAAAACTGTTTTTT
CDR3 protein: CASLGGREKLFF
clone size: -
D gene: -
V gene: TRBV2
J gene: TRBJ1-4

CDR3 DNA: TGTGCCAGCTCCCAGGCACGAATAAACTATGGCTACACCTTC
CDR3 protein: CASSQARINYGYTF
clone size: -
D gene: -
V gene: TRBV18
J gene: TRBJ1-2

CDR3 DNA: TGTGCCACCAGTGATTCCGGGACTAGCGGGGGGAGTGAGTACAATGAGCAGTTCTTC
CDR3 protein: CATSDSGTSGGSEYNEQFF
clone size: -
D gene: TRBD2
V gene: TRBV24-1
J gene: TRBJ2-1

CDR3 DNA: TGCGCCAGCAGCCATGGAACAGGGGGCTCGATCTCCGGGGAGCTGTTTTTT
CDR3 protein: CASSHGTGGSISGELFF
clone size: -
D gene: TRBD1
V gene: TRBV4-3
J gene: TRBJ2-2

CDR3 DNA: TGTGCCAGCAGCCAAGGGACAGACCTCGAGCAGTACTTC
CDR3 protein: CASSQGTDLEQYF
clone size: -
D gene: -
V gene: TRBV4-2
J gene: TRBJ2-7

CDR3 DNA: TGTGCCAGCAGAGTCGCGCCAGGGGGCAGTTATGGCTACACCTTC
CDR3 protein: CASRVAPGGSYGYTF
clone size: -
D gene: TRBD1
V gene: TRBV6-4
J gene: TRBJ1-2

CDR3 DNA: TGTGCCAGCAGCCTAGGTTCTGAAGCTTTCTTT
CDR3 protein: CASSLGSEAFF
clone size: -
D gene: -
V gene: TRBV6-5
J gene: TRBJ1-1